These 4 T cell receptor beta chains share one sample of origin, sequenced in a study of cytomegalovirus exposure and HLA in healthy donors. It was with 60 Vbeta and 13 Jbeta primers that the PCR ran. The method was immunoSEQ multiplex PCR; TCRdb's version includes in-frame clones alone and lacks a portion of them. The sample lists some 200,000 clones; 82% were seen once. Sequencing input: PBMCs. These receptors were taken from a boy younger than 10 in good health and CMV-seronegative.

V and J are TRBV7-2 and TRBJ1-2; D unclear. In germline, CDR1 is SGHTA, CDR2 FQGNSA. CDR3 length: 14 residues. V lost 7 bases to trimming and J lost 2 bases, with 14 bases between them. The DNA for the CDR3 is TGTGCCAGCACCCCATCATCGGGGAACTATGGCTACACCTTC. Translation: CASTPSSGNYGYTF.

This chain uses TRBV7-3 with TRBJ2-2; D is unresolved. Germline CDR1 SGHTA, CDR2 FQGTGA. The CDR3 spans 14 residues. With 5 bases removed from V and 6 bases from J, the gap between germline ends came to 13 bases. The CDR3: CASSETRKSGELFF. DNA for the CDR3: TGTGCCAGCAGCGAAACGAGGAAGTCCGGGGAGCTGTTTTTT.

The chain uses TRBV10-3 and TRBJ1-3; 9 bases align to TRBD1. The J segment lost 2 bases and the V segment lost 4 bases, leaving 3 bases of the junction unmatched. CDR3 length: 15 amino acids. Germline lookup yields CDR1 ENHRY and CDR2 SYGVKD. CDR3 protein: CAISGTGVPGNTIYF. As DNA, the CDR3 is TGTGCCATCAGTGGGACAGGGGTCCCTGGAAACACCATATATTTT.

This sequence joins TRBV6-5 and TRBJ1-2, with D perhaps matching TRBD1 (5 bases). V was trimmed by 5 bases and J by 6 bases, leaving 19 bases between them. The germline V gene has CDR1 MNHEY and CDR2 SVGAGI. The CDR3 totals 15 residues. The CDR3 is CASSPRTPTDDGYTF. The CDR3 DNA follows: TGTGCCAGCAGTCCTAGGACCCCGACAGATGATGGCTACACCTTC.